Listed below are T cell receptor beta chains from one sample, sequenced in a study of shared clonotypes between healthy human individuals. Clones were read by immunoSEQ multiplex PCR, and TCRdb kept only the in-frame ones, dropping some. The sample holds around 550,000 clones, 90% to 95% seen once. Specimen: naive CD8+ T cells sorted from blood. The origin of the receptors is a woman aged 25 to 39 in good health. The CDR3 runs from the conserved cysteine through the conserved F or W. D genes are given only for firm matches. A clone size is listed for some rows: how often the clone was seen (once, few, many), or a class if it is expanded.

-	-	TRBJ2-1	TRBV6-6	CASSYIGTDNEQFF	TGTGCCAGCAGTTACATAGGTACCGACAATGAGCAGTTCTTC
-	-	TRBJ1-5	TRBV4-1	CASSQARGQPQHF	TGCGCCAGCAGCCAAGCCCGGGGTCAGCCCCAGCATTTT
-	-	TRBJ2-7	TRBV27	CASSPSWRDFYYEQYF	TGTGCCAGCAGTCCATCCTGGAGGGACTTTTACTACGAGCAGTACTTC
TRBD2	-	TRBJ2-4	TRBV19	CASRKAGAKNIQYF	TGTGCCAGTAGGAAAGCGGGGGCCAAAAACATTCAGTACTTC
TRBD2	-	TRBJ2-3	TRBV5-4	CASSPVHGGNADTQYF	TGTGCCAGCAGTCCAGTGCACGGGGGGAACGCAGATACGCAGTATTTT
TRBD1	-	TRBJ1-1	TRBV7-9	CASSAGQAATEAFF	TGTGCCAGCAGCGCCGGACAGGCGGCTACTGAAGCTTTCTTT
TRBD1	-	TRBJ1-1	TRBV2	CASSYAGTERTEAFF	TGTGCCAGCAGTTACGCCGGGACAGAGCGGACTGAAGCTTTCTTT
TRBD2	-	TRBJ2-7	TRBV28	CASSLIAGPKTYEQYF	TGTGCCAGCAGTTTGATAGCGGGACCAAAAACGTACGAGCAGTACTTC
-	-	TRBJ2-5	TRBV15	CATSGSHLARETQYF	TGTGCCACCAGCGGGTCCCATCTAGCGAGGGAGACCCAGTACTTC
-	once	TRBJ2-7	TRBV7-9	CASSLVGRSYEQYF	TGTGCCAGCAGCTTAGTCGGCCGCTCCTACGAGCAGTACTTC
-	-	TRBJ2-1	TRBV27	CASSPLGLPDNEQFF	TGTGCCAGCAGTCCGCTCGGACTCCCTGATAATGAGCAGTTCTTC
-	-	TRBJ2-3	TRBV11-2	CASSAPTSTDTQYF	TGTGCCAGCAGCGCGCCCACAAGCACAGATACGCAGTATTTT
TRBD1	-	TRBJ1-1	TRBV6-5	CASTRQGGATEAFF	TGTGCCAGCACTAGGCAGGGGGGGGCCACTGAAGCTTTCTTT
-	-	TRBJ1-1	TRBV19	CASSIQAMNTEAFF	TGTGCCAGTAGTATTCAAGCCATGAACACTGAAGCTTTCTTT